The rows below give T cell receptor beta chains drawn from one sample of a study of T cells expressing NK-cell markers. TCRdb re-called the 5' RACE reads; one entry per CDR3 protein, DNA not given. Reported are 400,000 to 450,000 distinct CDR3 sequences; the ten largest clones contain 7.3%. Sequencing used blood T cells: a sorted CD56 or NKG2C T cell subset, CD4+ or CD8+ T cells, or bulk PBMC T cells (not recorded which). The source is a woman between 18 and 69 years old in good health. Both conserved end residues are part of each CDR3.

V: TRBV5-1; J: TRBJ2-7; length: 14; CDR3: CASSLGGVTHEQYF
V: TRBV6-2/TRBV6-3; J: TRBJ2-3; length: 12; CDR3: CASSWNADTQYF
V: TRBV4-2; J: TRBJ2-2; length: 16; CDR3: CASSQGHPANTGELFF
V: TRBV28; J: TRBJ2-5; length: 14; CDR3: CASSPAGGLETQYF
V: TRBV28; J: TRBJ2-1; length: 15; CDR3: CASSLLGQGDNEQFF
V: TRBV12-3/TRBV12-4; J: TRBJ2-1; length: 17; CDR3: CASSRLAGGLSYNEQFF
V: TRBV7-2; J: TRBJ2-3; length: 16; CDR3: CASSLMGRGSTDTQYF
V: TRBV21-1; J: TRBJ1-5; length: 16; CDR3: CASSKGVQDSNQPQHF
V: TRBV7-2; J: TRBJ2-1; length: 15; CDR3: CASSLPRGRYNEQFF
V: TRBV29-1; J: TRBJ2-5; length: 14; CDR3: CSVEDDKYQETQYF
V: TRBV4-1; J: TRBJ2-5; length: 16; CDR3: CASSRSGLAGGETQYF
V: TRBV9; J: TRBJ1-1; length: 13; CDR3: CASSITGETEAFF
V: TRBV10-3; J: TRBJ2-5; length: 12; CDR3: CAISEEWETQYF
V: TRBV28; J: TRBJ2-3; length: 13; CDR3: CAGQDGGTDTQYF
V: TRBV20-1; J: TRBJ2-1; length: 17; CDR3: CSAQGQGLVGIYNEQFF
V: TRBV19; J: TRBJ1-1; length: 17; CDR3: CASSIAYSGGPNTEAFF
V: TRBV7-3; J: TRBJ2-3; length: 13; CDR3: CASSAAAVDTQYF
V: TRBV20-1; J: TRBJ2-5; length: 15; CDR3: CSASSSGGAVETQYF
V: TRBV11-2; J: TRBJ1-1; length: 12; CDR3: CASSSLSGRAFF
V: TRBV19; J: TRBJ2-1; length: 17; CDR3: CASSPTSGANSYNEQFF
V: TRBV7-9; J: TRBJ2-3; length: 15; CDR3: CASSLVGLAADTQYF
V: TRBV29-1; J: TRBJ2-7; length: 13; CDR3: CSVVAGEIYEQYF
V: TRBV4-2; J: TRBJ1-6; length: 14; CDR3: CASSQEQGQSPLHF
V: TRBV7-2; J: TRBJ1-5; length: 14; CDR3: CASSFRGRNQPQHF
V: TRBV5-1; J: TRBJ2-5; length: 15; CDR3: CASSYREDGYGTQYF
V: TRBV7-6; J: TRBJ2-1; length: 12; CDR3: CASSLGGTEQFF
V: TRBV28; J: TRBJ1-1; length: 11; CDR3: CASSLGMQAFF
V: TRBV2; J: TRBJ1-2; length: 15; CDR3: CASSEIRLANYGYTF
V: TRBV12-3/TRBV12-4; J: TRBJ2-2; length: 13; CDR3: CASRPWNTGELFF
V: TRBV6-5; J: TRBJ1-5; length: 18; CDR3: CASSYGGGSNLFNQPQHF
V: TRBV20-1; J: TRBJ2-7; length: 17; CDR3: CSASPSAEGGLGYEQYF
V: TRBV6-5; J: TRBJ1-2; length: 16; CDR3: CASSYSYFVSNYGYTF
V: TRBV20-1; J: TRBJ2-3; length: 17; CDR3: CSASGTSGRGLTDTQYF
V: TRBV5-1; J: TRBJ2-1; length: 14; CDR3: CASSLERKYNEQFF
V: TRBV4-1; J: TRBJ1-2; length: 17; CDR3: CASSQPGHTNPNYGYTF
V: TRBV18; J: TRBJ1-1; length: 13; CDR3: CASSPQERSEAFF
V: TRBV11-1; J: TRBJ2-1; length: 14; CDR3: CASSWTSGLNEQFF
V: TRBV7-2; J: TRBJ2-3; length: 15; CDR3: CASLAGGPGADTQYF
V: TRBV27; J: TRBJ2-4; length: 16; CDR3: CASSLWVRGEKNIQYF
V: TRBV7-2; J: TRBJ2-7; length: 15; CDR3: CASSVTSGRAPEQYF
V: TRBV20-1; J: TRBJ1-1; length: 11; CDR3: CSAPVNTEAFF
V: TRBV7-9; J: TRBJ2-7; length: 14; CDR3: CASSISGSSHEQYF
V: TRBV20-1; J: TRBJ2-3; length: 14; CDR3: CSARGGAISDTQYF
V: TRBV12-3/TRBV12-4; J: TRBJ2-1; length: 17; CDR3: CASSPPGLAGPYNEQFF